The T cell receptor (beta chain) described here comes from a study of blood T cell repertoires in COVID-19. For the study at large: Samples of COVID-19 (acute and convalescent) were obtained from the United States, Italy and Spain. T cells, B-cell-depleted T cells, or PBMCs provided the cDNA or gDNA that served as material.

This CDR3 is built from 12 residues. Looked up from germline, CDR1 is MDHEN and CDR2 is SYDVKM. The V and J ends lost 6 bases and 10 bases, in that order; junction bases with no gene match: 5. Under the authors' procedure: Reference gene primer amplification yielded estimated nucleated cell counts. Here immunoSEQ multiplex PCR was the method, and the copy in TCRdb shows in-frame clones only, minus some. V, J and clone size are those of that table, while D and trimming were read from the DNA. The sample yields 87,000 or so clones, 65% to 90% seen once. This sequence originates from a woman aged 80 or older with active or convalescent COVID-19. J is TRBJ2-1 and V is TRBV28; 8 bases match TRBD2. Sequenced material: peripheral blood. CDR3 nucleotides: TGTGCCAGCAGGCGGCCGGGGGGGGAGCAGTTCTTC. Amino acid sequence: CASRRPGGEQFF.